The 10 T cell receptor beta chains below come from one sample, sequenced in a study of Graves' ophthalmopathy and Graves' hyperthyroidism (dated by TCRdb to 2017 to 2018). Sequencing used an Illumina HiSeq 2000. For repertoire sequencing, the TCR beta CDR3 regions were amplified from RNA transcripts. HTBI primers and the Qiagen OneStep RT-PCR kit were used in a first-round RT-PCR, which was followed by a second-round multiplex PCR, size selection and purification. TCRdb trimmed public reads at Q25 via fastp, called clones via MiXCR and kept in-frame beta chains. All rows with the same CDR3 protein become a single entry with the most common DNA and genes. The sample records about 390,000 distinct CDR3 sequences, about a sixth of which are singletons. The leading ten clones occupy 2.4% of the sample. The sequencing input was peripheral blood. Source of these receptors: an adult woman with stable Graves' hyperthyroidism.

The rearrangement uses TRBV9 and TRBJ2-7; perhaps TRBD2 as D (5 bases). Germline V CDR1 and CDR2: SGDLS, YYNGEE. CDR3 length: 13 amino acids. V was pared by 3 bases and J by 5 bases, with 12 bases between. For the CDR3, the DNA is TGTGCCAGCAGCGAACCTCTTAGCGACGAGCAGTACTTC. Residues: CASSEPLSDEQYF.

The chain carries TRBV5-6 and TRBJ2-7; D ambiguous. The germline V gene encodes CDR1 SGHDT and CDR2 YYEEEE. V was pared by 0 bases and J by 6 bases, with 10 bases between. The CDR3 length is 13 residues. The chain's CDR3 is CASSLGAAREQYF. CDR3 in DNA: TGTGCCAGCAGCTTGGGGGCTGCCCGCGAGCAGTACTTC.

The CDR3 sequence: CASSPLPGQGLYEQYF. The CDR3 coding sequence is TGCGCCAGCAGCCCCTTACCAGGGCAGGGACTCTACGAGCAGTACTTC. The genes are TRBV4-1 and TRBJ2-7; maybe TRBD2 (6 bases). Trimming pared 4 bases from V and 3 bases from J, leaving 19 bases between. This CDR3 has 16 amino acids. CDR1 and CDR2 (germline): MGHRA, YSYEKL.

In this sample, this clonotype turned up many times. The CDR3 protein is CASSLGSVAGSPFF. As DNA, the CDR3 is TGTGCCAGCAGCTTAGGGTCGGTCGCAGGGTCCCCTTTCTTT. V is TRBV11-3 and J is TRBJ1-1; TRBD1 is a possible D gene (5 bases). V dropped 1 base and J dropped 12 bases, with 18 bases sitting between them. The CDR3 is 14 amino acids. Germline V lookup: CDR1 SGHNT, CDR2 YENEEA.

This clonotype was picked up many times. The V call is TRBV20-1, the J call TRBJ1-3; 9 bases match TRBD1. The J segment lost 4 bases and the V segment lost 3 bases, leaving 7 bases of the junction unmatched. This CDR3 comprises 15 residues. Germline V gene sequence: CDR1 DFQATT, CDR2 SNEGSKA (reference sequence). The CDR3 nucleotides are TGCAGTGCTAGGGGGACAGGGAGGATGGGAAACACCATATATTTT. Translating gives CSARGTGRMGNTIYF.

The count of this clonotype is one. A junction boundary mismatches the germline segment, possibly from a read error. The chain links TRBV6-1 to TRBJ2-7, with D tentatively TRBD1 or TRBD2 (5 bases each). There are 14 residues in the CDR3. CDR1 is MNHNS and CDR2 is SASEGT in the germline V gene. The CDR3 nucleotides read TGTGTCAGCAGCGTTGAAACGGGGCCCTACGAGCAGTACTTC. It yields the protein CVSSVETGPYEQYF.

This clonotype was recorded many times. The chain recombines TRBV11-2 with TRBJ2-7, with 9 bases fitting TRBD2. The CDR3 has 14 amino acids. V lost 3 bases and J lost 4; bases outside the gene matches: 4. Germline loops: CDR1 SGHAT, CDR2 FQNNGV. The CDR3 coding sequence is TGTGCCAGCAGCTTGGAGCGGGAGGCTTACGAGCAGTACTTC. This gives the protein CASSLEREAYEQYF.

This clonotype was recorded at least ten times. The chain links TRBV25-1 to TRBJ1-2; 7 positions agree with TRBD1. This CDR3 has 16 amino acids. Germline lookup yields CDR1 MGHDK and CDR2 SYGVNS. The V and J ends lost 4 bases and 6 bases, in that order; junction bases with no gene match: 14. The CDR3 loop is CASSGSTRGGQDGYTF. The CDR3 DNA reads TGTGCCAGCAGTGGCTCAACCAGGGGGGGCCAGGATGGCTACACCTTC.

The genes are TRBV10-3 and TRBJ2-7; either TRBD1 or TRBD2 may supply D (5 bases each). The V and J ends lost 0 bases and 5 bases respectively, with 23 bases between them. The CDR3 runs to 18 residues. Germline CDR1 is ENHRY and CDR2 is SYGVKD. The CDR3, as DNA: TGTGCCATCAGTGAGTCTCCCGGACATTCCCTCGCGGGCGACGAGCAGTACTTC. Translating gives CAISESPGHSLAGDEQYF.

Only a few counts were recorded for this clonotype. The chain uses TRBV27 and TRBJ1-1; D is undetermined. With 3 bases removed from V and 0 bases from J, the gap between germline ends came to 5 bases. From germline, CDR1 is MNHEY and CDR2 SMNVEV (reference sequence). CDR3 length: 13 amino acids. CDR3 bases: TGTGCCAGCAGTTTGATGGTGAACACTGAAGCTTTCTTT. Its translation: CASSLMVNTEAFF.